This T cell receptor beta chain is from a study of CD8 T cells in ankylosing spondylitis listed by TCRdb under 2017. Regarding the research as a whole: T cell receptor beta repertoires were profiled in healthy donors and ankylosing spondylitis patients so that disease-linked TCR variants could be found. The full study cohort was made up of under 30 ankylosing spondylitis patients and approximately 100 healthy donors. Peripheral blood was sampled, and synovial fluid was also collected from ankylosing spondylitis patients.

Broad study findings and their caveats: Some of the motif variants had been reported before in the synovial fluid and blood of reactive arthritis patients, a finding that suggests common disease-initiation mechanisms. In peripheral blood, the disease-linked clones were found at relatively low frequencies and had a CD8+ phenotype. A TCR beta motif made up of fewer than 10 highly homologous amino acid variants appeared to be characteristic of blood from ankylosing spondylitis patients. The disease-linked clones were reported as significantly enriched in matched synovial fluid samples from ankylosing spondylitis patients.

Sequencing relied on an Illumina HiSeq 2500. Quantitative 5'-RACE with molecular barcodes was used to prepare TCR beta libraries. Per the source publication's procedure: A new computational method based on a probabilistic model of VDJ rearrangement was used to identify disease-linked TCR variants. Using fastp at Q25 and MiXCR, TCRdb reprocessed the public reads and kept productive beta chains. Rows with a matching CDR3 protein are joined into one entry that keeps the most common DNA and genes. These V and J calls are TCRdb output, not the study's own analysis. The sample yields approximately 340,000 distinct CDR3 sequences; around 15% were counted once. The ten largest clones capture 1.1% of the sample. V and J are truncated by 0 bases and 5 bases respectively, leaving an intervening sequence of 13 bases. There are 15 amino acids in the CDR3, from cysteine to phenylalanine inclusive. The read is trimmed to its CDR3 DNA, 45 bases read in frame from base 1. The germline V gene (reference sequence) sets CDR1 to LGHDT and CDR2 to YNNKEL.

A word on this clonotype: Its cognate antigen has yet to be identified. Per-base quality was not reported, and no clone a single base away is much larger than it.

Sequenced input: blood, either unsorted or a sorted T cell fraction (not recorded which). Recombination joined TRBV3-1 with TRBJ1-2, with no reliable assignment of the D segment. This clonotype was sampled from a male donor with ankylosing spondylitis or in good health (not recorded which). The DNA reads TGTGCCAGCAGCCAAGATAGCGAGGCGCGGTATGGCTACACCTTC. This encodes CASSQDSEARYGYTF.